This T cell receptor (beta chain) was retrieved from a study of T-cell memory formation after mild COVID-19. Germline loops: CDR1 SGHRS, CDR2 YFSETQ. The CDR3 extends over 17 amino acids. V shed 0 bases and J shed 7 bases, with 20 bases lying between them. This clonotype has a count of ten or more. The target antigen is unknown. Findings of the study overall: Clones shrinking between day 15 and 85 showed a balanced CD4/CD8 split, and those that grew later tilted toward CD4+. There were some responding clones in pre-infection memory, which suggested that cross-reactive memory had joined.

Researchers used 5'RACE with constant-segment primers to make TCR alpha and TCR beta cDNA libraries that carry sample barcodes and UMIs. One entry per CDR3 protein, called by TCRdb with MiXCR from the 5' RACE reads. The top ten clones hold 2% to 2.5% of a sample with approximately 250,000 distinct CDR3 sequences, roughly 14% of them seen once. The TCR originated in an adult woman who had mild COVID-19 (a few samples of this study predate the infection). Cell type and time point are not known. The rearrangement joins TRBV5-1 to TRBJ2-1, with D unclear. Input material: PBMCs or a T cell subset sorted from them (not recorded which). DNA of the CDR3: TGCGCCAGCAGCTTGGCCACGGATAAGTGGACCCGGAATGAGCAGTTCTTC. It translates to CASSLATDKWTRNEQFF.